This T cell receptor (beta chain) was observed in a study of CD8 T cells in ankylosing spondylitis. Findings and limits, study-wide: Blood of patients with ankylosing spondylitis appeared to be characterized by a TCR beta motif of about 8 highly homologous variants. Clones linked with disease were CD8+ and fairly uncommon in the peripheral blood.

The CDR3 totals 14 residues. Per germline, CDR1 SEHNR and CDR2 FQNEAQ (reference sequence). J was trimmed by 7 bases and V by 4 bases; bases with no gene match: 6. MiXCR, run by TCRdb on the 5' RACE reads, gives a single entry per CDR3 protein. This sample carries around 210,000 distinct CDR3 sequences, approximately 7.6% of them seen once, and the ten largest clones take around 5.1%. In its sample, this clonotype was seen a few times. Its antigen is unidentified. Sequenced sample: blood, either unsorted or a sorted T cell fraction (not recorded which). The TCR was taken from a female donor with ankylosing spondylitis or in good health (not recorded which). This sequence joins TRBV7-9 and TRBJ2-1, with 8 bases matching TRBD2. The CDR3 DNA reads as TGTGCCAGCAGCTCCTCCGGGAGGGCTAATGAGCAGTTCTTC. Amino acid sequence: CASSSSGRANEQFF.